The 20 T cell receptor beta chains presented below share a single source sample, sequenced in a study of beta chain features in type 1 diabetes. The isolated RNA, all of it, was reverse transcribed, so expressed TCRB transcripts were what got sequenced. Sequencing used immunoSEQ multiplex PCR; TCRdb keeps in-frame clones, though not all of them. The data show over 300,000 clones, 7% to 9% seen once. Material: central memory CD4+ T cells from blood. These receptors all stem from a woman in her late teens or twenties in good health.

The CDR3 sequence: CASSQTSGRAEGGELFF. CDR3 coding DNA: TGTGCCAGCAGCCAAACTAGCGGGAGGGCCGAGGGCGGGGAGCTGTTTTTT. The rearrangement uses TRBV4-2 and TRBJ2-2; 13 nucleotides line up with TRBD2. Germline loops: CDR1 LGHNA, CDR2 YNFKEQ. The CDR3 loop spans 17 amino acids. The J segment lost 7 bases and the V segment lost 2 bases, leaving 7 bases of the junction unmatched.

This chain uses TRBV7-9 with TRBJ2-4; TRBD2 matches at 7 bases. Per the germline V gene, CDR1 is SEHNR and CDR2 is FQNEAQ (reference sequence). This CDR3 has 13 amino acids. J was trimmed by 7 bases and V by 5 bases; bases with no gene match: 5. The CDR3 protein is CASSPDGGNIQYF. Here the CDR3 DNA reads TGTGCCAGCAGCCCTGACGGGGGGAACATTCAGTACTTC. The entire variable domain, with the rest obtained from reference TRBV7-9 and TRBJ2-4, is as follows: DTGVSQNPRHKITKRGQNVTFRCDPISEHNRLYWYRQTLGQGPEFLTYFQNEAQLEKSRLLSDRFSAERPKGSFSTLEIQRTEQGDSAMYLCASSPDGGNIQYFGAGTRLSVL.

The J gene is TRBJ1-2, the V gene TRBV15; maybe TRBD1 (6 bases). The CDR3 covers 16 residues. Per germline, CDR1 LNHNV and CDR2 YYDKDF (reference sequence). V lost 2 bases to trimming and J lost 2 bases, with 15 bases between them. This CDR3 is CATSRPSRQANYGYTF. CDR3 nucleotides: TGTGCCACCAGCAGACCTAGCAGACAGGCGAACTATGGCTACACCTTC. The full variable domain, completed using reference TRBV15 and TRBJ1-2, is DAMVIQNPRYQVTQFGKPVTLSCSQTLNHNVMYWYQQKSSQAPKLLFHYYDKDFNNEADTPDNFQSRRPNTSFCFLDIRSPGLGDTAMYLCATSRPSRQANYGYTFGSGTRLTVV.

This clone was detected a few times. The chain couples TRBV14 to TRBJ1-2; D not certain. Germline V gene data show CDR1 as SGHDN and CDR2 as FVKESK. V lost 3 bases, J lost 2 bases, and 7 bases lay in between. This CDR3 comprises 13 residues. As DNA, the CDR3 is TGTGCCAGCAGCCACGTAAGGAACTATGGCTACACCTTC. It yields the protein CASSHVRNYGYTF.

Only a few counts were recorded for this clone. The CDR3 sequence: CASNARGPGSYEQYF. Here the CDR3 DNA reads TGTGCCAGCAACGCTCGGGGCCCGGGCTCCTACGAGCAGTACTTC. The chain carries TRBV2 and TRBJ2-7; D is possibly TRBD1 or TRBD2 (5 bases each). The ends were cut back, 7 bases at V and 0 bases at J, with 16 bases in the middle. The length of the CDR3 is 15 residues. Germline V lookup: CDR1 SNHLY, CDR2 FYNNEI.

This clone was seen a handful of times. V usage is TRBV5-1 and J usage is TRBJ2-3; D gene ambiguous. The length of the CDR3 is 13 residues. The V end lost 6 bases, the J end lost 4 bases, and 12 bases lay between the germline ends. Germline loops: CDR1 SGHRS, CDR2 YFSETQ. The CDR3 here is CASNPSTADTQYF. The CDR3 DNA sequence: TGCGCCAGCAACCCTTCGACGGCAGATACGCAGTATTTT.

The CDR3 bases are TGTGCCACCAGCTTACGGACTAGCGGGCTCTCCTACAATGAGCAGTTCTTC. It yields the protein CATSLRTSGLSYNEQFF. The rearrangement uses TRBV15 and TRBJ2-1, with 11 bases aligning to TRBD2. Trimming took 5 bases from V and 0 from J; bases not matched to a gene: 6. This CDR3 is built from 17 residues. CDR1 is LNHNV and CDR2 is YYDKDF in the germline V gene (reference sequence).

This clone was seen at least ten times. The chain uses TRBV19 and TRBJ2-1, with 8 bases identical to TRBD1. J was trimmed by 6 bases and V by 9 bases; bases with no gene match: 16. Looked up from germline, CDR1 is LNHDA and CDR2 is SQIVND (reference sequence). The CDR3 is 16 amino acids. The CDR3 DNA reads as TGTGCCAGCAACTCCGTCCAGGGGGCCCATAGCAATGAGCAGTTCTTC. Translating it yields CASNSVQGAHSNEQFF.

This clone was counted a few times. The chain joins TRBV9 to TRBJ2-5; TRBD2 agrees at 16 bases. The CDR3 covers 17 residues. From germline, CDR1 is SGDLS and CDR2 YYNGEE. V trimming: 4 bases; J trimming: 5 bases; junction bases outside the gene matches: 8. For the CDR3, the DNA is TGTGCCAGCAGCCCCGGGACTAGCGGGAGGGCCGCGGAGACCCAGTACTTC. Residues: CASSPGTSGRAAETQYF.

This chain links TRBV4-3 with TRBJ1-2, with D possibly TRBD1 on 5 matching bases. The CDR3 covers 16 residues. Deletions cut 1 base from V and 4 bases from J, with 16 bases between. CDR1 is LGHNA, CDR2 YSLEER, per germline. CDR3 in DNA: TGCGCCAGCAGCCAAGCGTATAGGGACTCTCGCTATGGCTACACCTTC. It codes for CASSQAYRDSRYGYTF.

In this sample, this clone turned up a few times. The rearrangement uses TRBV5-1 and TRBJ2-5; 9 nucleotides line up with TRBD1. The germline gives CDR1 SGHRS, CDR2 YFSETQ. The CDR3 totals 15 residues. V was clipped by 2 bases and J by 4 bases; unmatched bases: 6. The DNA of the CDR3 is TGCGCCAGCAGCTTTACACAGGGGGCCCGAGAGACCCAGTACTTC. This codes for CASSFTQGARETQYF.

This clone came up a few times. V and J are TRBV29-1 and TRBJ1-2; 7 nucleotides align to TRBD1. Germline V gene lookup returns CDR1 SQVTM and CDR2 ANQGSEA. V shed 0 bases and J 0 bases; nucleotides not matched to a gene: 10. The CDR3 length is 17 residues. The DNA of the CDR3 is TGCAGCGTTGAAGATCGGGGAGGGGGCAATTCTAACTATGGCTACACCTTC. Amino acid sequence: CSVEDRGGGNSNYGYTF. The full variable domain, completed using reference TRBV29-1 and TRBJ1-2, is SAVISQKPSRDICQRGTSLTIQCQVDSQVTMMFWYRQQPGQSLTLIATANQGSEATYESGFVIDKFPISRPNLTFSTLTVSNMSPEDSSIYLCSVEDRGGGNSNYGYTFGSGTRLTVV.

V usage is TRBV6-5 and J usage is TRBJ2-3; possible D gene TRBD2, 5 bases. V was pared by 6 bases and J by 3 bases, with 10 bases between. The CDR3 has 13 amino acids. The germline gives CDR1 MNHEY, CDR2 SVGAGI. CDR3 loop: CASSPPGTDTQYF. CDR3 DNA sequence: TGTGCCAGCAGCCCTCCGGGAACAGATACGCAGTATTTT.

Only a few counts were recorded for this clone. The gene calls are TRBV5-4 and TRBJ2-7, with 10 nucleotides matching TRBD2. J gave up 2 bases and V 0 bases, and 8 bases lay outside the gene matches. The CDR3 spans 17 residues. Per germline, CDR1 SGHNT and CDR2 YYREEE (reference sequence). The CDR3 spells CASSLGGVAGGTYEQYF. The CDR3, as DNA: TGTGCCAGCAGCTTGGGAGGGGTAGCGGGAGGTACCTACGAGCAGTACTTC. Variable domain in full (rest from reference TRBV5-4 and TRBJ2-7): ETGVTQSPTHLIKTRGQQVTLRCSSQSGHNTVSWYQQALGQGPQFIFQYYREEENGRGNFPPRFSGLQFPNYSSELNVNALELDDSALYLCASSLGGVAGGTYEQYFGPGTRLTVT.

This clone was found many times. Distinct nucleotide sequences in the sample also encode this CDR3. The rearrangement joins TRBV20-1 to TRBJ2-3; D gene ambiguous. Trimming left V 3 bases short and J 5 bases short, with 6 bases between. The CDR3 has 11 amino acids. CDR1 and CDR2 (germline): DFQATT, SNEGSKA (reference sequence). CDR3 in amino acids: CSARSGDTQYF. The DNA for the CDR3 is TGCAGTGCTAGGTCGGGAGATACGCAGTATTTT.

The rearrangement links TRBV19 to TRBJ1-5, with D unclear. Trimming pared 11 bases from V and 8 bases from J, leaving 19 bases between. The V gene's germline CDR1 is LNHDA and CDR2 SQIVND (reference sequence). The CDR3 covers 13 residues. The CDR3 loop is CASSSIPWKPQHF. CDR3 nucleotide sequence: TGTGCCTCAAGTAGTATCCCCTGGAAGCCCCAGCATTTT.

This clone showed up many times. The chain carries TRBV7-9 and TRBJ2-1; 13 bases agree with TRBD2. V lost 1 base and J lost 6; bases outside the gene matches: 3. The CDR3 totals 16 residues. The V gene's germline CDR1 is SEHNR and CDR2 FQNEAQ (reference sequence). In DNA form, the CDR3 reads TGTGCCAGCAGCTTAGGAAGGACTAGCGGGAGCAATGAGCAGTTCTTC. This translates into CASSLGRTSGSNEQFF.

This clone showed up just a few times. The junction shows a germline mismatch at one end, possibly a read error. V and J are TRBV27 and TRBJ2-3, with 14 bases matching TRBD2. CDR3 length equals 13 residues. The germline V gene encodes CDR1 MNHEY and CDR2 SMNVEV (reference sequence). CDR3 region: CASRGTSGSGWRF. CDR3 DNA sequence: TGTGCCAGCAGGGGGACTAGCGGGAGTGGTTGGCGGTTT.

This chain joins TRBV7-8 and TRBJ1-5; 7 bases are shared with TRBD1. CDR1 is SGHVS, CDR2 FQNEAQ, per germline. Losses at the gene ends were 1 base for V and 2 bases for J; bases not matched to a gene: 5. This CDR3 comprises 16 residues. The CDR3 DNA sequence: TGTGCCAGCAGCTTAGGGGACAGCCTCGGCAATCAGCCCCAGCATTTT. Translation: CASSLGDSLGNQPQHF.

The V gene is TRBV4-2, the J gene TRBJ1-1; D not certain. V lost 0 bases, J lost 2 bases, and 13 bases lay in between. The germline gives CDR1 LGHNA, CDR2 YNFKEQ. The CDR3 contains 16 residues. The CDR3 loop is CASSQDWAGINTEAFF. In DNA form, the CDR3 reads TGTGCCAGCAGCCAAGATTGGGCAGGAATCAACACTGAAGCTTTCTTT.